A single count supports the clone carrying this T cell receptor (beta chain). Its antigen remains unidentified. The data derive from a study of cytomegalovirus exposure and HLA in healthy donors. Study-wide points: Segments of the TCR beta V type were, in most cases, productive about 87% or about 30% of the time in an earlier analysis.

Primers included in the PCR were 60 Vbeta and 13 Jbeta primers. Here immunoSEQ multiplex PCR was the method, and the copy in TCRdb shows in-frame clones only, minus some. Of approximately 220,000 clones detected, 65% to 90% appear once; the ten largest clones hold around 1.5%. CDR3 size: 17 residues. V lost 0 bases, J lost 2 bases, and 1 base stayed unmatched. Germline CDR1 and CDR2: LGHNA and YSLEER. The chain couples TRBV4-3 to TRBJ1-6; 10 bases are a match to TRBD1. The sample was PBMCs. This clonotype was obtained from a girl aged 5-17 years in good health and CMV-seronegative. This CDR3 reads CASSQEGTGAYNSPLHF. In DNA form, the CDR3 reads TGCGCCAGCAGCCAAGAAGGGACAGGGGCCTATAATTCACCCCTCCACTTT.